This T cell receptor (beta chain) was obtained from a study of molecular identifiers for immune sequencing clone quantification. Sorted naive CD8 T cells, about 20,000 to 1,100,000, were sequenced from 10%, 30% or 50% RNA. Sorting captured naive CD8 T cells as CD8+CD4-CCR7+CD45RA+. Study observations and caveats: Spiked Jurkat TCR RNA equal to one cell could reportedly be picked out among some 1 million naive cells.

TCRdb used MiXCR to reprocess the PCR reads, holding one entry per CDR3 protein. The sample includes hundreds of thousands of distinct CDR3 sequences, 25% seen only once; the top ten take 0.78%. Trimming left V 5 bases short and J 3 bases short, with 13 bases between. The CDR3 has 14 amino acids. Looked up from germline, CDR1 is MDHEN and CDR2 is SYDVKM. Remarks on this clonotype: Its antigen is as yet unknown. The conserved phenylalanine or tryptophan is not found at the CDR3 terminus, so this likely reflects a read error.

The clonotype was recovered from a human donor in good health. Some libraries in this study had Jurkat cell RNA spiked in. Sequencing input: naive CD8+ T cells from blood, with Jurkat cell RNA spiked in. Subset described: FACS-sorted CD8+CD4-CCR7+CD45RA+ naive T cells. The chain has TRBV28 and TRBJ2-5; no clear D. CDR3 region: CASSSWAMEETQYL. The DNA for the CDR3 is TGTGCCAGCAGTAGTTGGGCAATGGAAGAGACCCAGTACCTC.